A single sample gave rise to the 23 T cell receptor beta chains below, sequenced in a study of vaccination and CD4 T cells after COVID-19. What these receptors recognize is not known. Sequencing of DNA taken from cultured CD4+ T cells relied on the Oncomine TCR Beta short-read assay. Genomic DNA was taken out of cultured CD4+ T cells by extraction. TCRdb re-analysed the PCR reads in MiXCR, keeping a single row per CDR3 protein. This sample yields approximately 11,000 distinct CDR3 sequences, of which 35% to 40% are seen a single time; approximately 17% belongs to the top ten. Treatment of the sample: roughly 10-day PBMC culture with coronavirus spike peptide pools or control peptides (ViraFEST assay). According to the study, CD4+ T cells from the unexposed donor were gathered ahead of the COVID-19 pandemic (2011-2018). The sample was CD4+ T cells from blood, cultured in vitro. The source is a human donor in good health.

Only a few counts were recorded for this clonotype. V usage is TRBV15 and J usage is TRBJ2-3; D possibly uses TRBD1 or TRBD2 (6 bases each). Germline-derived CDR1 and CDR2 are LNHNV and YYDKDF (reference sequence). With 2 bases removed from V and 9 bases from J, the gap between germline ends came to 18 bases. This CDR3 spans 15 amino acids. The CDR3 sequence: CATSRRGVDSLTQYF. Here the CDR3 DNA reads TGTGCCACCAGCAGACGCGGGGTGGACAGCCTAACGCAGTATTTT.

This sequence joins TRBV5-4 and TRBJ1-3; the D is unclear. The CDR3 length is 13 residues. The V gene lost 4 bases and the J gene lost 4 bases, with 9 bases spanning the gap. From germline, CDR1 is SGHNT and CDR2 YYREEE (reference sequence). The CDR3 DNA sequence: TGTGCCAGCAGCCATAAAGGAGGAAACACCATATATTTT. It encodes CASSHKGGNTIYF. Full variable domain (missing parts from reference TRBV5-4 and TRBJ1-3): ETGVTQSPTHLIKTRGQQVTLRCSSQSGHNTVSWYQQALGQGPQFIFQYYREEENGRGNFPPRFSGLQFPNYSSELNVNALELDDSALYLCASSHKGGNTIYFGEGSWLTVV.

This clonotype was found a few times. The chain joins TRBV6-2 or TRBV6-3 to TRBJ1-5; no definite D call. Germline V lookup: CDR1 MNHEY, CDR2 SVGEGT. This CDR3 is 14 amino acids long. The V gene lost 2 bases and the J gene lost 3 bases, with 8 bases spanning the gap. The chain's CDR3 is CASSYPRYNQPQHF. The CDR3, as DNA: TGTGCCAGCAGTTACCCGCGATACAATCAGCCCCAGCATTTT.

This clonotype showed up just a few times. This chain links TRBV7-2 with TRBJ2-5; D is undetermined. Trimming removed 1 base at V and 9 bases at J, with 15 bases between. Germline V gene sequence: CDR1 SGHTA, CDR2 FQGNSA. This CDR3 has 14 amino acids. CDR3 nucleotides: TGTGCCAGCAGCTTAGAGGTTGATACAAGATCCCAGTACTTC. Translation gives CASSLEVDTRSQYF.

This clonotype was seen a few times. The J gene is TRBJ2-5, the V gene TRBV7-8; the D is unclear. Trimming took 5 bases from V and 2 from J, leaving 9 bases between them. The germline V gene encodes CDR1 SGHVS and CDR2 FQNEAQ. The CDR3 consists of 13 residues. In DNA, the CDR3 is TGTGCCAGCAGCCCCGGGTTGCAAGAGACCCAGTACTTC. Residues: CASSPGLQETQYF.

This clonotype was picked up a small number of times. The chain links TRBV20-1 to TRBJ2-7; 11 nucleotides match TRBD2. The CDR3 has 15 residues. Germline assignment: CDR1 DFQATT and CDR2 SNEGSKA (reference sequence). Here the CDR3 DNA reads TGCAGCGCCATGACAGTAGCGGGAGGGCCCAACGAGCAGTACTTC. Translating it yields CSAMTVAGGPNEQYF.

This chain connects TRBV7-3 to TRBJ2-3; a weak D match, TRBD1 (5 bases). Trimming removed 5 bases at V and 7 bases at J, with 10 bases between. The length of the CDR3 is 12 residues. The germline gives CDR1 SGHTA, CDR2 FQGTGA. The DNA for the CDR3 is TGTGCCAGCAGCCCTTCAGGGAATACGCAGTATTTT. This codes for CASSPSGNTQYF.

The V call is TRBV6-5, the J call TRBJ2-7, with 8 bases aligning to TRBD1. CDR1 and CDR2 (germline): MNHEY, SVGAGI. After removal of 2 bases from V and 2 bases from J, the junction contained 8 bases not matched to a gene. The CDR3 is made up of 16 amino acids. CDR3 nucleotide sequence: TGTGCCAGCAGTTACCCCCGGGACAGGAACACCTACGAGCAGTACTTC. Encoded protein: CASSYPRDRNTYEQYF.

The CDR3 loop is CASSTPPQPQHF. CDR3 sequence (DNA): TGTGCCAGCAGCACCCCCCCTCAGCCCCAGCATTTT. The chain employs TRBV7-8 and TRBJ1-5; no definite D call. CDR3 length: 12 residues. CDR1 SGHVS and CDR2 FQNEAQ come from the germline V gene. Trimming removed 5 bases at V and 6 bases at J, with 8 bases between.

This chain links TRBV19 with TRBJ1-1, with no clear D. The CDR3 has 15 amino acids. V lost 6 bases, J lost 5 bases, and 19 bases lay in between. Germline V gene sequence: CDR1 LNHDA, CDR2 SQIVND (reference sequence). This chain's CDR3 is CASSAGSAGETEAFF. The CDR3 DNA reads TGTGCCAGTAGCGCCGGGTCGGCGGGCGAGACTGAAGCTTTCTTT.

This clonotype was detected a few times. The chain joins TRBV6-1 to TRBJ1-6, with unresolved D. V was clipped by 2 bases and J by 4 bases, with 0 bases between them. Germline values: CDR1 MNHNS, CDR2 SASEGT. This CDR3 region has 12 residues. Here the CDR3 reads CASSEYNSPLHF. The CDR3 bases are TGTGCCAGCAGTGAATATAATTCACCCCTCCACTTT.

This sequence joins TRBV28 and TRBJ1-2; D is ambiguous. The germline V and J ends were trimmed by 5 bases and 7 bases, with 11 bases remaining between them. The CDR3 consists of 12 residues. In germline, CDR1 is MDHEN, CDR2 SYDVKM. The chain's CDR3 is CASSRVTSGYTF. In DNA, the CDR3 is TGTGCCAGCAGTCGAGTAACAAGTGGCTACACCTTC.

This chain's CDR3 is CASSLERGNYGYTF. CDR3 bases: TGTGCCAGCAGCTTAGAGAGGGGGAACTATGGCTACACCTTC. This chain joins TRBV7-2 and TRBJ1-2; D might be TRBD1 (6 bases). The V gene lost 1 base and the J gene lost 2 bases, with 8 bases spanning the gap. The CDR3 extends over 14 amino acids. Germline CDR1 reads SGHTA; CDR2 reads FQGNSA.

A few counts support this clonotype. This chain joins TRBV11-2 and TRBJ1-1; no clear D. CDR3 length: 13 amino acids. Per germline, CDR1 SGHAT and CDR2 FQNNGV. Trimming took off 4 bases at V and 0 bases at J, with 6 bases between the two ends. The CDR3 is CASSSGLNTEAFF. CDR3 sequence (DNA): TGTGCCAGCAGCTCAGGACTGAACACTGAAGCTTTCTTT.

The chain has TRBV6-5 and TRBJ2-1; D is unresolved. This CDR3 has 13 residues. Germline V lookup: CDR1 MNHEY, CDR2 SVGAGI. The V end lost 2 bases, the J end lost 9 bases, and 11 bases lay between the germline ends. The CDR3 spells CASSYQIRSEQFF. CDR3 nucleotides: TGTGCCAGCAGTTACCAGATACGTAGTGAGCAGTTCTTC.

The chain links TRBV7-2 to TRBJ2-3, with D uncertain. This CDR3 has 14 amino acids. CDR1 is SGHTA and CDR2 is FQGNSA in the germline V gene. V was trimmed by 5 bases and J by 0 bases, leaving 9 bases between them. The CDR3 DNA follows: TGTGCCAGCAGCGCAACCGCTAGCACAGATACGCAGTATTTT. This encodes CASSATASTDTQYF.

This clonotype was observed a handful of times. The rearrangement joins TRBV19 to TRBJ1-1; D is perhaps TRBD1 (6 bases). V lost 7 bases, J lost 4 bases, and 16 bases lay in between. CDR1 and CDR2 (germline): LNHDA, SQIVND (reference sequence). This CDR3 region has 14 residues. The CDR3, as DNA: TGTGCCAGTATTGGGCGGGGGGCAAGCACTGAAGCTTTCTTT. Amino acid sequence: CASIGRGASTEAFF.

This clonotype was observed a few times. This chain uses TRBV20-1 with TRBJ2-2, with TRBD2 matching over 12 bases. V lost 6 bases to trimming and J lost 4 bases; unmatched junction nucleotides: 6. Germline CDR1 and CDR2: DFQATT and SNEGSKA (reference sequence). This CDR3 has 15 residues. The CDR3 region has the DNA TGCAGTGCCGCGACTAGCGGGAGCGCCACCGGGGAGCTGTTTTTT. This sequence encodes CSAATSGSATGELFF.

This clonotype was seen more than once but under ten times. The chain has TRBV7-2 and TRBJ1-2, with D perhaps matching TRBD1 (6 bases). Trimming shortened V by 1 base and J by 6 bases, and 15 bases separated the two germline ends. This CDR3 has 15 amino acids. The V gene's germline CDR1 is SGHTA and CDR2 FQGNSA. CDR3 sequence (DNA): TGTGCCAGCAGCTTAGGAGGGGGAATGAGCGATGGCTACACCTTC. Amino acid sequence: CASSLGGGMSDGYTF.

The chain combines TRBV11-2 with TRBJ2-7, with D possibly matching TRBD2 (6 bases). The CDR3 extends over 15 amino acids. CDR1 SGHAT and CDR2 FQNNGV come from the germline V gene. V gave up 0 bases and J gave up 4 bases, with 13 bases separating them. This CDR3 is CASSLDVGTLYEQYF. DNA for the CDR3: TGTGCCAGCAGCTTAGATGTGGGGACTTTGTACGAGCAGTACTTC.

The CDR3 loop reads CASSEFGRGHKPGELFF. In DNA, the CDR3 is TGTGCCAGCAGTGAATTTGGCAGGGGGCATAAGCCCGGGGAGCTGTTTTTT. This chain uses TRBV6-1 with TRBJ2-2; 8 bases agree with TRBD1. Germline V gene data show CDR1 as MNHNS and CDR2 as SASEGT. V dropped 2 bases and J dropped 6; count of bases not matched to a gene: 11. This CDR3 has 17 residues.

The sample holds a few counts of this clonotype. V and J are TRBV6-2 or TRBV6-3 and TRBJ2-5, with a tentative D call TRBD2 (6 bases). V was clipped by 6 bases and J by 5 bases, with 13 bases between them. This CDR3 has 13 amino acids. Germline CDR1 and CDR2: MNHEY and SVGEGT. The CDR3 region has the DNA TGTGCCAGCAGACGGGAGTCGAGGGAGACCCAGTACTTC. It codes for CASRRESRETQYF.

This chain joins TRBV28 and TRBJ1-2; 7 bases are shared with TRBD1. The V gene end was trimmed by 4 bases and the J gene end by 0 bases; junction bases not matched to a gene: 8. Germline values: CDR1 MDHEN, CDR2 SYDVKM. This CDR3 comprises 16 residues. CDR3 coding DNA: TGTGCCAGCAGTTACACAGGGGTACGGGCTAACTATGGCTACACCTTC. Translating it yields CASSYTGVRANYGYTF.